This T cell receptor (beta chain) was recorded in a study of sequential checkpoint blockade in melanoma. As for the study in general: Randomization was 1:1 between first-line nivolumab→ipilimumab and ipilimumab→nivolumab. Maintenance nivolumab came after either treatment sequence.

Treatment in this sample: randomized to nivolumab then ipilimumab (arm A) or the reverse (arm B). Sorted cells were live CD3+CD8+, lacking CD19 and CD56, from PBMCs. Germline V gene sequence: CDR1 SQVTM, CDR2 ANQGSEA. Deletions cut 4 bases from V and 5 bases from J, with 8 bases between. This CDR3 has 12 residues. This clone was detected only a few times. TCRdb keeps only in-frame clones here, not all; method: immunoSEQ multiplex PCR. The table records 5,600 or so clones, 48% of them present only once. This TCR was sampled from a human patient with melanoma. Some clones in this sample may be carry-over from other donors' samples. The sample in question was CD8+ T cells sorted from blood (inferred from file names), obtained from a patient given nivolumab and ipilimumab in sequence. The chain recombines TRBV29-1 with TRBJ2-2; no clear D. The CDR3 DNA follows: TGCAGCGTTGCCGCGGAAACCGGGGAGCTGTTTTTT. It codes for CSVAAETGELFF.